Listed below are T cell receptor beta chains from one sample, sequenced in a study of long-term antiretroviral therapy in people with HIV. Clones were sequenced by immunoSEQ multiplex PCR, and TCRdb holds only the in-frame ones, with some missing. The sample consists of 25,000 to 40,000 clones, approximately 96% of them appearing once. Sequenced material: unsorted PBMCs, taken 6.5 to 6.9 years after starting antiretroviral therapy. These receptor sequences come from a man aged 30 to 39 with HIV. The CDR3 runs from the conserved cysteine through the conserved F or W. Fields, in order: clone size, V gene, D gene, J gene, CDR3 DNA, CDR3 protein. A D gene is named only where the DNA matches it firmly. Only part of the rows carry a size: once, few, many, or a class if the clone is expanded.

clone size: NA
V gene: TRBV19
D gene: NA
J gene: TRBJ2-2
CDR3 DNA: TGTGCCACAATAAGAAGCTCCGGGACTCCAGCCGGGGAGCTGTTTTTT
CDR3 protein: CATIRSSGTPAGELFF

clone size: NA
V gene: TRBV14
D gene: NA
J gene: TRBJ2-5
CDR3 DNA: TGTGCCAGCAGCCTCCGACGGTTCCCAGAGACCCAGTACTTC
CDR3 protein: CASSLRRFPETQYF

clone size: NA
V gene: TRBV7-9
D gene: NA
J gene: TRBJ2-1
CDR3 DNA: TGTGCCAGCAGCTTAGCACAGGGCTCCTACAATGAGCAGTTCTTC
CDR3 protein: CASSLAQGSYNEQFF

clone size: NA
V gene: TRBV5-5
D gene: NA
J gene: TRBJ1-1
CDR3 DNA: TGTGCCAGCAGACTTCCGGGGGGCACTGAAGCTTTCTTT
CDR3 protein: CASRLPGGTEAFF

clone size: NA
V gene: TRBV2
D gene: NA
J gene: TRBJ2-7
CDR3 DNA: TGTGCCAGCAGTGCTGGCCGTATCTCCTACGAGCAGTACTTC
CDR3 protein: CASSAGRISYEQYF

clone size: few
V gene: TRBV7-2
D gene: NA
J gene: TRBJ2-7
CDR3 DNA: TGTGCCAGCAGCTTCAATAACTGGACGTCGGACGACAGTTCCTACGAGCAGTACTTC
CDR3 protein: CASSFNNWTSDDSSYEQYF

clone size: few
V gene: TRBV19
D gene: NA
J gene: TRBJ2-2
CDR3 DNA: TGTGCCAGTAGGCAGGGACTTTTGCCCAGCGGGGAGCTGTTTTTT
CDR3 protein: CASRQGLLPSGELFF

clone size: NA
V gene: TRBV2
D gene: TRBD2
J gene: TRBJ2-1
CDR3 DNA: TGTGCCAGCAGTGAAAGAAGTCGGTCTAGCGGTAACAATGAGCAGTTCTTC
CDR3 protein: CASSERSRSSGNNEQFF

clone size: NA
V gene: TRBV5-1
D gene: TRBD1
J gene: TRBJ1-2
CDR3 DNA: TGCGCCAGCAGCTTAGGGACAGTTACTAACTATGGCTACACCTTC
CDR3 protein: CASSLGTVTNYGYTF

clone size: NA
V gene: TRBV6-1
D gene: TRBD1
J gene: TRBJ1-5
CDR3 DNA: TGTGCCAGCCGGTGGGACAGAAATAGCAATCAGCCCCAGCATTTT
CDR3 protein: CASRWDRNSNQPQHF

clone size: NA
V gene: TRBV7-9
D gene: NA
J gene: TRBJ1-2
CDR3 DNA: TGTGCCAGCAGTCAAGAGGGGATTAACTATGGCTACACCTTC
CDR3 protein: CASSQEGINYGYTF

clone size: NA
V gene: TRBV2
D gene: NA
J gene: TRBJ2-3
CDR3 DNA: TGTGCCAGCAGTGCGCGGATTAGCACAGATACGCAGTATTTT
CDR3 protein: CASSARISTDTQYF

clone size: NA
V gene: TRBV4-2
D gene: NA
J gene: TRBJ1-2
CDR3 DNA: TGTGCCAGCAGCCAATTCCCAGGGAACTATGGCTACACCTTC
CDR3 protein: CASSQFPGNYGYTF

clone size: NA
V gene: TRBV6-1
D gene: NA
J gene: TRBJ1-4
CDR3 DNA: TGTGCCAGCAGTCTCCAGGAGGGATCCGGGGAAAAACTGTTTTTT
CDR3 protein: CASSLQEGSGEKLFF

clone size: NA
V gene: TRBV6-5
D gene: NA
J gene: TRBJ2-1
CDR3 DNA: TGTGCCAGCAGTTACTCGGTGTCAGGGACCTTGGATGAGCAGTTCTTC
CDR3 protein: CASSYSVSGTLDEQFF

clone size: NA
V gene: TRBV10-3
D gene: NA
J gene: TRBJ2-1
CDR3 DNA: TGTGCCATCAGCGGGGATAGCTCCTACAATGAGCAGTTCTTC
CDR3 protein: CAISGDSSYNEQFF

clone size: few
V gene: TRBV7-7
D gene: TRBD2
J gene: TRBJ2-2
CDR3 DNA: TGTGCTAGCAGCTCCCGGACTAGCGCCACCGGGGAGCTGTTTTTT
CDR3 protein: CASSSRTSATGELFF

clone size: NA
V gene: TRBV20-1
D gene: NA
J gene: TRBJ1-2
CDR3 DNA: TGCAGTGCGAGGGGGGGAGCTGGCTACACCTTC
CDR3 protein: CSARGGAGYTF

clone size: once
V gene: TRBV5-6
D gene: TRBD1
J gene: TRBJ1-2
CDR3 DNA: TGTGCCAGCAGCCCTGGACAGGGAGACTATGGCTACACCTTC
CDR3 protein: CASSPGQGDYGYTF

clone size: NA
V gene: TRBV4-2
D gene: TRBD2
J gene: TRBJ2-4
CDR3 DNA: TGTGCCAGCAGCCCGACTAGCGGGCCTGGAGCCAAAAACATTCAGTACTTC
CDR3 protein: CASSPTSGPGAKNIQYF

clone size: NA
V gene: TRBV7-9
D gene: NA
J gene: TRBJ2-7
CDR3 DNA: TGTGCCAGCAGCTCCCAGCGGTGGGGCCACGAGCAGTACTTC
CDR3 protein: CASSSQRWGHEQYF

clone size: once
V gene: TRBV4-1
D gene: NA
J gene: TRBJ2-4
CDR3 DNA: TGCGCCAGCAGCCAAGAAGGCGCACGGGACATTCAGTACTTC
CDR3 protein: CASSQEGARDIQYF

clone size: NA
V gene: TRBV5-1
D gene: NA
J gene: TRBJ2-3
CDR3 DNA: TGCGCCAGCAACCCTTCGGGGGTATTGTCAGATACGCAGTATTTT
CDR3 protein: CASNPSGVLSDTQYF

clone size: NA
V gene: TRBV12-5
D gene: NA
J gene: TRBJ1-3
CDR3 DNA: TGTGCTAGTGGTTTAGGCTCCTCTGGAAACACCATATATTTT
CDR3 protein: CASGLGSSGNTIYF

clone size: NA
V gene: TRBV4-3
D gene: NA
J gene: TRBJ1-1
CDR3 DNA: TGCGCCAGCAGCCAATGGCCTATGAACACTGAAGCTTTCTTT
CDR3 protein: CASSQWPMNTEAFF

clone size: NA
V gene: TRBV9
D gene: NA
J gene: TRBJ2-7
CDR3 DNA: TGTGCCAGCAGCGTAGGCGATTCCTACGAGCAGTACTTC
CDR3 protein: CASSVGDSYEQYF

clone size: NA
V gene: TRBV10-2
D gene: TRBD2
J gene: TRBJ2-5
CDR3 DNA: TGCGCCAGCAGCCAAATAGCGGGGTTCGGGGAGACCCAGTACTTC
CDR3 protein: CASSQIAGFGETQYF

clone size: NA
V gene: TRBV5-1
D gene: NA
J gene: TRBJ2-3
CDR3 DNA: TGCGCCAGCAGCTTGGTTCCAGGGTGGGATACGCAGTATTTT
CDR3 protein: CASSLVPGWDTQYF

clone size: NA
V gene: TRBV28
D gene: NA
J gene: TRBJ2-7
CDR3 DNA: TGTGCCAGCAGGGACAGTTACGAGCAGTACTTC
CDR3 protein: CASRDSYEQYF

clone size: NA
V gene: TRBV11-2
D gene: NA
J gene: TRBJ2-7
CDR3 DNA: TGTGCCAGCAGCTTAATCGCGACCGCAGCTAGGGAGCAGTACTTC
CDR3 protein: CASSLIATAAREQYF

clone size: NA
V gene: TRBV9
D gene: TRBD2
J gene: TRBJ2-7
CDR3 DNA: TGTGCCAGCAGCCCACCTAGCGGGGGCCTCGCCTACGAGCAGTACTTC
CDR3 protein: CASSPPSGGLAYEQYF

clone size: NA
V gene: TRBV27
D gene: TRBD1
J gene: TRBJ1-4
CDR3 DNA: TGTGCCAGCAGCCCAACAGGGGGCTGGGATGAAAAACTGTTTTTT
CDR3 protein: CASSPTGGWDEKLFF

clone size: NA
V gene: TRBV7-9
D gene: NA
J gene: TRBJ1-2
CDR3 DNA: TGTGCCAGCAGCGTGCGGGATTTCGATGGCTACACCTTC
CDR3 protein: CASSVRDFDGYTF

clone size: NA
V gene: TRBV5-1
D gene: NA
J gene: TRBJ2-2
CDR3 DNA: TGCGCCAGCAGCTTTGCGGCCGCGGGAACGACCGGGGAGCTGTTTTTT
CDR3 protein: CASSFAAAGTTGELFF

clone size: few
V gene: TRBV19
D gene: NA
J gene: TRBJ1-6
CDR3 DNA: TGTGCCAGTAGTCCCACCCTCAAGACAGGCAGTGGGTCACCCCTCCACTTT
CDR3 protein: CASSPTLKTGSGSPLHF

clone size: NA
V gene: TRBV10-3
D gene: NA
J gene: TRBJ1-2
CDR3 DNA: TGTGCCATCAGTCGCCGCCAGGGACGGCTGAACTATGGCTACACCTTC
CDR3 protein: CAISRRQGRLNYGYTF

clone size: NA
V gene: TRBV5-6
D gene: NA
J gene: TRBJ2-2
CDR3 DNA: TGTGCCAGCAGCTTGGGCCCCGGGGAGCTGTTTTTT
CDR3 protein: CASSLGPGELFF

clone size: once
V gene: TRBV6-5
D gene: NA
J gene: TRBJ2-5
CDR3 DNA: TGTGCCAGCAGTTCCGGGGGGACCCAGTACTTC
CDR3 protein: CASSSGGTQYF

clone size: NA
V gene: TRBV29-1
D gene: NA
J gene: TRBJ1-1
CDR3 DNA: TGCAGCGTCCTCAGGGACGGGAGTGAAGCTTTCTTT
CDR3 protein: CSVLRDGSEAFF

clone size: NA
V gene: TRBV11-3
D gene: NA
J gene: TRBJ1-4
CDR3 DNA: TGTGCCAGACTAGGACAGACAACTAATGAAAAACTGTTTTTT
CDR3 protein: CARLGQTTNEKLFF

clone size: NA
V gene: TRBV4-2
D gene: TRBD1
J gene: TRBJ2-7
CDR3 DNA: TGTGCCAGCAGCCAAGAGGCAGGGGGCTCCTACGAGCAGTACTTC
CDR3 protein: CASSQEAGGSYEQYF